The sequence of this T cell receptor beta chain was determined in a study of regulatory T cells in long-lasting Graves disease. V was shortened by 9 bases and J by 1 base, with 18 bases between the two germline ends. The germline gives CDR1 LNHDA, CDR2 SQIVND (reference sequence). The CDR3 spans 15 residues. Described time point: newly diagnosed GD, antithyroid drugs for less than 3 months. Generation of the TCR library employed RNA extracted from PBMCs. An endocrinology unit in Xi'an, China, supplied the patients. Study-wide findings and caveats: TRBV28, TRBJ1-2 and TRBJ2-5 were favored in persistent disease.

Relying on iRepertoire HTBI primers and Arm-PCR of CDR3 regions, the team built TCR beta libraries. TCRdb used MiXCR to reprocess the multiplex PCR reads, holding one entry per CDR3 protein. The top ten clones hold just under 25% of a sample with about 530,000 distinct CDR3 sequences, roughly 16% of them seen once. In its sample, this clonotype was seen a few times. Its antigen is undetermined. The sample was also linked to a second study, of T cells in Graves' hyperthyroidism and ophthalmopathy. That study reports: Expanded thyroid clonotypes (above 0.001) were mostly also found in blood.

The sequencing here drew on peripheral blood mononuclear cells (PBMCs), taken at new diagnosis, from a patient treated with antithyroid drugs. The sequence derives from a woman aged 35-60 years with Graves disease. This chain uses TRBV19 with TRBJ1-1, with D possibly being TRBD1 (6 bases). In nucleotides, the CDR3 is TGTGCCAGCGGCCCGAGAGACAGGCCGAACACTGAAGCTTTCTTT. The encoded protein is CASGPRDRPNTEAFF.